This T cell receptor beta chain was recovered during a study of tumour-infiltrating T cells in Burkitt lymphoma. Study-level information: All epidemiological Burkitt lymphoma subtypes were represented in the cohort. Productive clonality predicted overall and progression-free survival.

With regard to this clone: Antigen unknown.

This CDR3 spans 17 amino acids. Germline V CDR1 and CDR2: LNHDA, SQIVND (reference sequence). V lost 3 bases and J lost 0; bases outside the gene matches: 9. Clones were read by immunoSEQ multiplex PCR, and TCRdb kept only the in-frame ones, dropping some. The sample lists 46,000 or so clones, around 29% occurring once. Study results and caveats: Many Burkitt lymphoma patients shared several public clonotypes.

The sequence derives from a human donor with Burkitt lymphoma. Sequenced: tumor tissue. The chain recombines TRBV19 with TRBJ1-1; 8 bases match TRBD1. The CDR3, as DNA: TGTGCCAGTAGTATCTTCGGGACAGGACAGATGAACACTGAAGCTTTCTTT. Its protein product is CASSIFGTGQMNTEAFF.